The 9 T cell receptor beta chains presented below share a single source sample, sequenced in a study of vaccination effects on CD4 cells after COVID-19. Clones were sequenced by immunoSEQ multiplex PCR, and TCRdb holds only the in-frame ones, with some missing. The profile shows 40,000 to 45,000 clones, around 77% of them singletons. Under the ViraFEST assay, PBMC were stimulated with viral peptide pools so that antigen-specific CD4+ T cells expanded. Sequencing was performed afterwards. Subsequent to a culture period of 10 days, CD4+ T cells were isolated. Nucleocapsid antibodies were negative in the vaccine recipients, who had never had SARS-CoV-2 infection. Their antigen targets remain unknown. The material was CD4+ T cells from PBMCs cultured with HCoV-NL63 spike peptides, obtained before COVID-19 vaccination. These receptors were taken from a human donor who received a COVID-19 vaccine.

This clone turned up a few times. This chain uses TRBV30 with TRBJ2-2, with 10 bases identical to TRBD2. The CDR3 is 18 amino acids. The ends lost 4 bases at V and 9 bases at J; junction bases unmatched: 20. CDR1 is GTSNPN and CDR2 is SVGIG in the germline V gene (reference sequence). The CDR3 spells CAWTPKGVAGGKGRELFF. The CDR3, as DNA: TGTGCCTGGACCCCAAAGGGGGTAGCGGGGGGCAAAGGACGGGAGCTGTTTTTT.

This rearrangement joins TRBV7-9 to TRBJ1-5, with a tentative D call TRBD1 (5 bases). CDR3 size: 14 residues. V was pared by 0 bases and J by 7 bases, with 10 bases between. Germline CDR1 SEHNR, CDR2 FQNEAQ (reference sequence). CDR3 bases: TGTGCCAGCAGCTTAGCGCGCGGGGACCAGCCCCAGCATTTT. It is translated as CASSLARGDQPQHF.

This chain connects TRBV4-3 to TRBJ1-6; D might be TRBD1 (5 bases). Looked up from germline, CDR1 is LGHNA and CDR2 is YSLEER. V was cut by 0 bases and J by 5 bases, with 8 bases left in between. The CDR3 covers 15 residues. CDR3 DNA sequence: TGCGCCAGCAGCCAAGATGACAGAGATAATTCACCCCTCCACTTT. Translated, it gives CASSQDDRDNSPLHF.

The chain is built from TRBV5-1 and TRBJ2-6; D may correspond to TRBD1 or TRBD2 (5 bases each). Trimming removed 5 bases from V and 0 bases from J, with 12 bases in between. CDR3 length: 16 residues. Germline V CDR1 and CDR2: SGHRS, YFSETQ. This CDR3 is CASSSSGPSGANVLTF. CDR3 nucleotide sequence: TGCGCCAGCAGTTCCTCGGGGCCCTCTGGGGCCAACGTCCTGACTTTC.

The CDR3 bases are TGTGCCAGCAGCACCGGGACAAATTCAAATGGGGGCCCAGATACGCAGTATTTT. Amino acids: CASSTGTNSNGGPDTQYF. J is TRBJ2-3 and V is TRBV21-1; whether TRBD1, the table's D call, matches the DNA was not checked. TRBV21-1 is designated a pseudogene. The CDR3 has 18 residues.

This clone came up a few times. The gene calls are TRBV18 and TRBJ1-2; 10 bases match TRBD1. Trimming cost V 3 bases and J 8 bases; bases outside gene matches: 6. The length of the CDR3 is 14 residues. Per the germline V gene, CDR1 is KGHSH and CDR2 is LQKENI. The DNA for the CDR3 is TGTGCCAGCTCACCCCGACAGGGGGCGGGAGGCTACACCTTC. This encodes CASSPRQGAGGYTF.

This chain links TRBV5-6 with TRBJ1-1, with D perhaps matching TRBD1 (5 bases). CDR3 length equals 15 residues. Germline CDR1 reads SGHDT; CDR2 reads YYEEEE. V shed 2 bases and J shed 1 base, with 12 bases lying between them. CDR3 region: CASSFRTLQNTEAFF. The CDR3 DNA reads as TGTGCCAGCAGCTTCAGGACACTTCAGAACACTGAAGCTTTCTTT.

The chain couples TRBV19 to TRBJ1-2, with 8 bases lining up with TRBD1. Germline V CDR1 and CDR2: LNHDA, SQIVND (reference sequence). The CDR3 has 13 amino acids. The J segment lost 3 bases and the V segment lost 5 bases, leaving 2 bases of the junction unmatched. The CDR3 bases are TGTGCCAGTAGTCCACAGGGGGACTATGGCTACACCTTC. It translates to CASSPQGDYGYTF.

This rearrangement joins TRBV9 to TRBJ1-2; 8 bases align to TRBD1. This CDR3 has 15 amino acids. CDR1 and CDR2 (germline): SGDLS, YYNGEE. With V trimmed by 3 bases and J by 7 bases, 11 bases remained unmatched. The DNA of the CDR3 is TGTGCCAGCAGCGGGGTAGGGGGACAGGAATTTGGCTACACCTTC. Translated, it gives CASSGVGGQEFGYTF.